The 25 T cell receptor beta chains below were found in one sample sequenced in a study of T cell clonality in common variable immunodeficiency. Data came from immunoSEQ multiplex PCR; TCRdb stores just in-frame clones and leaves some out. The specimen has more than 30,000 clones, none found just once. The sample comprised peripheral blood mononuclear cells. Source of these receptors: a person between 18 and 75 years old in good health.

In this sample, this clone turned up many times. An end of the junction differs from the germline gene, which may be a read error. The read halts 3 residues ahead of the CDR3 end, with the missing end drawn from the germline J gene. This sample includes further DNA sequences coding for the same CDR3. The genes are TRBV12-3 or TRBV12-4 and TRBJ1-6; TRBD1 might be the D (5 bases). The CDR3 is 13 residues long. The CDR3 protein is CASSPGNNSPLHF. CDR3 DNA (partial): TGTGCCAGCAGTCCAGGGAATAATTCGCCC.

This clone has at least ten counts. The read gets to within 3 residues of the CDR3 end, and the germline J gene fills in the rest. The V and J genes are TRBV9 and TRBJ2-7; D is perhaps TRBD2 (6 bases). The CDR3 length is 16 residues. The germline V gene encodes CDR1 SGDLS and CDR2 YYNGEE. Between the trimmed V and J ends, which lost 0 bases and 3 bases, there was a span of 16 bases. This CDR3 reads CASSVAGDPGYYEQYF. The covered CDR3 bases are TGTGCCAGCAGCGTAGCGGGAGACCCAGGGTACTACGAG. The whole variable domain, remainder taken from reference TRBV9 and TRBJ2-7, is DSGVTQTPKHLITATGQRVTLRCSPRSGDLSVYWYQQSLDQGLQFLIQYYNGEERAKGNILERFSAQQFPDLHSELNLSSLELGDSALYFCASSVAGDPGYYEQYFGPGTRLTVT.

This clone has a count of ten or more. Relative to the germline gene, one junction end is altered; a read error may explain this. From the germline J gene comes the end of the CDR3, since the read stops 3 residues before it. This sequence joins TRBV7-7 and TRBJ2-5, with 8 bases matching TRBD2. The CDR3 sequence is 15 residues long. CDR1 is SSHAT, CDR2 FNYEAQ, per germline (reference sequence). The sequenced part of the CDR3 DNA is TGTGCTAGCAGCATTGGACTAGCTAGGCAAGAGACC. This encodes CASSIGLARQET. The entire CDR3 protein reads CASSIGLARQETQYF.

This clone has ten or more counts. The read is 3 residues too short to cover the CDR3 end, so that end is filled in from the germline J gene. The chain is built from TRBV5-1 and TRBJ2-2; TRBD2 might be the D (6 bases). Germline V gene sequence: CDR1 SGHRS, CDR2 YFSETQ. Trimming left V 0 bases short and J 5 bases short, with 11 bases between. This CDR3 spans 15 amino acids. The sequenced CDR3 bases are TGCGCCAGCAGCTTGGTGCAGGGAGGAACCGGGGAG. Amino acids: CASSLVQGGTGE. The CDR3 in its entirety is CASSLVQGGTGELFF.

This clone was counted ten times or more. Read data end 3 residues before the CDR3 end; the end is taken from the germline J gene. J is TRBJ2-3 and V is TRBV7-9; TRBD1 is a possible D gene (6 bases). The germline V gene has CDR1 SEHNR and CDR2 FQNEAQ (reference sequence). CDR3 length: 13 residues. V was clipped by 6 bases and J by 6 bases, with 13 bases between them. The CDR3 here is CASSYRVVDTQYF. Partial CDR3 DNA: TGTGCCAGCAGTTACAGGGTAGTGGATACG. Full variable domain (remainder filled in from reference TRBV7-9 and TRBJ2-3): DTGVSQNPRHKITKRGQNVTFRCDPISEHNRLYWYRQTLGQGPEFLTYFQNEAQLEKSRLLSDRFSAERPKGSFSTLEIQRTEQGDSAMYLCASSYRVVDTQYFGPGTRLTVL.

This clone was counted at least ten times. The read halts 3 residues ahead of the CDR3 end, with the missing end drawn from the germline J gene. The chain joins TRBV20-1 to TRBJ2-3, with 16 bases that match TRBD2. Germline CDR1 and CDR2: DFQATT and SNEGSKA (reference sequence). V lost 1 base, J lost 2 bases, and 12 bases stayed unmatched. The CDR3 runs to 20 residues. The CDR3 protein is CSARVELGLAGGLNTDTQYF. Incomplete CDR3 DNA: TGCAGTGCTAGAGTTGAGTTGGGACTAGCGGGGGGGCTCAACACAGATACG.

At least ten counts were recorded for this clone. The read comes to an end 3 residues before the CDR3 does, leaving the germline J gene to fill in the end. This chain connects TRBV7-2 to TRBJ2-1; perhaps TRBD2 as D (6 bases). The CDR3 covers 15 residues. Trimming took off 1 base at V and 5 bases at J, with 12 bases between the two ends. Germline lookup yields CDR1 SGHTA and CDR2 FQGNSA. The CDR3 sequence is CASSLVLGLHNEQFF. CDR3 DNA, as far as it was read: TGTGCCAGCAGCTTAGTTTTGGGACTTCACAATGAG.

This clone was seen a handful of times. The CDR3: CASRLTGGFQETQYF. CDR3 bases read: TGTGCCAGCAGATTGACAGGGGGCTTCCAAGAGACC. This chain connects TRBV7-9 to TRBJ2-5; TRBD1 aligns across 10 bases. The missing CDR3 end, 3 residues past where the read stops, is filled in from the germline J gene. The CDR3 length is 15 residues. Per germline, CDR1 SEHNR and CDR2 FQNEAQ (reference sequence). V lost 6 bases, J lost 1 base, and 5 bases stayed unmatched.

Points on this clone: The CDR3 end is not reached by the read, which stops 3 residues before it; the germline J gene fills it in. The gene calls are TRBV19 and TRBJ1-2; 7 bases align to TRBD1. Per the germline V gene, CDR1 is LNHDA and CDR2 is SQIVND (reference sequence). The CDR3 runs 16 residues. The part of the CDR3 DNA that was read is TGTGCCAGTAGACGCCGGGACAGCAAAAGGAGAAATGAC. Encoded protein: CASRRRDSKRRND. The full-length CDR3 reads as CASRRRDSKRRNDYTF. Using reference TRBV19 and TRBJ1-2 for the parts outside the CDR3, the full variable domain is DGGITQSPKYLFRKEGQNVTLSCEQNLNHDAMYWYRQDPGQGLRLIYYSQIVNDFQKGDIAEGYSVSREKKESFPLTVTSAQKNPTAFYLCASRRRDSKRRNDYTFGSGTRLTVV.

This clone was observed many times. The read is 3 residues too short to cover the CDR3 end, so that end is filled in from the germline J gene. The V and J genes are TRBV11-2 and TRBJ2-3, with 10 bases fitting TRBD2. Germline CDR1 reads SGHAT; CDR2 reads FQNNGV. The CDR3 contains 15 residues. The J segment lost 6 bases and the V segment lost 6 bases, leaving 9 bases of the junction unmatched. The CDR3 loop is CASSSLAGVRDTQYF. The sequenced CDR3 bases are TGTGCCAGCAGTTCTCTAGCGGGGGTAAGGGATACG.

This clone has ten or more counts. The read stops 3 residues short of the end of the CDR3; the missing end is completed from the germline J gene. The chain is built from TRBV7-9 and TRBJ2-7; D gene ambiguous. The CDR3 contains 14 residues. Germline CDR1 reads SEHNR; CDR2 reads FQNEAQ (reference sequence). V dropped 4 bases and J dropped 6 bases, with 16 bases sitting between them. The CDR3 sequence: CASSSQVFGSEQYF. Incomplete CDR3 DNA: TGTGCCAGCAGCTCCCAGGTCTTTGGCTCCGAG.

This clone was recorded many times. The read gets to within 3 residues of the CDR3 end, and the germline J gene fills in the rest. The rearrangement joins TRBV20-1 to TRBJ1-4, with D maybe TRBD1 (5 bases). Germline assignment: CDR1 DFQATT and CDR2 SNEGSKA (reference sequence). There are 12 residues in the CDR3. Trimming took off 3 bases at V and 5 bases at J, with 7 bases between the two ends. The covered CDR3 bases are TGCAGTGCTAGGGGGGGGAATGAAAAA. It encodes CSARGGNEK. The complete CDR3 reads CSARGGNEKLFF.

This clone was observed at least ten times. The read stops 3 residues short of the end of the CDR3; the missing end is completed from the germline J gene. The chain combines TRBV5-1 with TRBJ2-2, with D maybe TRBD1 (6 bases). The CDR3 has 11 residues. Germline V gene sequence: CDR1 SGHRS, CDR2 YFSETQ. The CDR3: CASSWGTELFF. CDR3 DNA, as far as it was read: TGCGCCAGCAGCTGGGGGACAGAG.

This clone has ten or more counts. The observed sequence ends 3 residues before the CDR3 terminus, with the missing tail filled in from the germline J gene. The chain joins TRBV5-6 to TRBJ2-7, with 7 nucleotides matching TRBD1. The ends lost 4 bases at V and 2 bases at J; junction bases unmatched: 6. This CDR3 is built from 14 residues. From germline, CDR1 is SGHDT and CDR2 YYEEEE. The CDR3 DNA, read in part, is TGTGCCAGCAGCAGGCCGGGACAGACCTACGAG. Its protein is CASSRPGQTYE. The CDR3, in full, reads CASSRPGQTYEQYF.

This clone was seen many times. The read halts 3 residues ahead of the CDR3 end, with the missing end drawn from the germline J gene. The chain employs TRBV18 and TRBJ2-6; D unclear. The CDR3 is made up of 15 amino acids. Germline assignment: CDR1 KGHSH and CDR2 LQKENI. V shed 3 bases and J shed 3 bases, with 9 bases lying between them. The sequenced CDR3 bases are TGTGCCAGCTCACCCCGTTCCAGTGGGGCCAACGTC. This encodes CASSPRSSGANV. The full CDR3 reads CASSPRSSGANVLTF.

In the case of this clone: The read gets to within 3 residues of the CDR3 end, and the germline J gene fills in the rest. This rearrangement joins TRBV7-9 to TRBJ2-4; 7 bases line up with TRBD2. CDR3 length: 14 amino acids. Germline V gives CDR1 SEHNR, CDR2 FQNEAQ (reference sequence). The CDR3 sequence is CASSPRAGYYGQYF. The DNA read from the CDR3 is TGTGCCAGCAGCCCAAGAGCGGGGTACTATGGT.

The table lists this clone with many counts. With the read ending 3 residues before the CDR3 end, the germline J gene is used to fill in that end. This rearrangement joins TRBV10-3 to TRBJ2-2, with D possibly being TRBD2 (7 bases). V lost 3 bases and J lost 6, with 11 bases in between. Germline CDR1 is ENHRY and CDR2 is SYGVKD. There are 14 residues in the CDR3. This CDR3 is CAISELRGPGELFF. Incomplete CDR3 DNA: TGTGCCATCAGTGAACTGCGGGGGCCCGGGGAG.

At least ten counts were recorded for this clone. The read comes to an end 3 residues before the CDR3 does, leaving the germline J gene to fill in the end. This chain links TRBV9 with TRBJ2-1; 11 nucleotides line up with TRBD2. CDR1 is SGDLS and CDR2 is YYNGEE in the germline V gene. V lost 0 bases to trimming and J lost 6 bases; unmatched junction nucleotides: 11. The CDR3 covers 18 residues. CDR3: CASSVATGGTSGGNEQFF. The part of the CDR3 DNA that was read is TGTGCCAGCAGCGTAGCTACGGGTGGGACTAGCGGAGGCAATGAG.

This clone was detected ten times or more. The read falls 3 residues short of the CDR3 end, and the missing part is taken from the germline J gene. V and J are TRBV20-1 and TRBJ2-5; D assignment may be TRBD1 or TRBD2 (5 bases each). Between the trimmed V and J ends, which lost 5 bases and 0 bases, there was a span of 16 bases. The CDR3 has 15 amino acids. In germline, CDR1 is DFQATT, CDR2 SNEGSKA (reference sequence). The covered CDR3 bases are TGCAGTGCTGAGGGCCAGGGATGGTACCAAGAGACC. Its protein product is CSAEGQGWYQET. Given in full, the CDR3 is CSAEGQGWYQETQYF.

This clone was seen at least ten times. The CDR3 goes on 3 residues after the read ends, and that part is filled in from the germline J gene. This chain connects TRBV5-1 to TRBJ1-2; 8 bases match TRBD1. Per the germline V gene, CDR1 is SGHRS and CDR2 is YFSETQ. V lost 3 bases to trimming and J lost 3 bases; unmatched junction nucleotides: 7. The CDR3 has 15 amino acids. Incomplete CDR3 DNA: TGCGCCAGCAGCTCCCACAGGGGGTACGACTATGGC. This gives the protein CASSSHRGYDYG. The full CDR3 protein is CASSSHRGYDYGYTF.

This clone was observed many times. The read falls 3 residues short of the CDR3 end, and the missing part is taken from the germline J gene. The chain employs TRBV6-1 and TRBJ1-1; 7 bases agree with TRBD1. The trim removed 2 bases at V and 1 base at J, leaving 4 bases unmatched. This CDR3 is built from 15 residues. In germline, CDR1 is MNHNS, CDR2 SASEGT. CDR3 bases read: TGTGCCAGCAGTGAACTTAGGACAGGGAACACTGAA. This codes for CASSELRTGNTE. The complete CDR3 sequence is CASSELRTGNTEAFF.

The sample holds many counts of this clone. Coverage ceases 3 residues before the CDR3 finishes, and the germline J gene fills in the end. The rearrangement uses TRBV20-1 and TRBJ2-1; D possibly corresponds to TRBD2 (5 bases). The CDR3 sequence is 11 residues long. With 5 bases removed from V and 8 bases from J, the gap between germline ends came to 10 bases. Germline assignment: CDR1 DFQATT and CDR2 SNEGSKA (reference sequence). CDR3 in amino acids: CSAVPRDEQFF. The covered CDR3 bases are TGCAGTGCTGTCCCGCGGGATGAG.

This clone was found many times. The part of the CDR3 DNA that was read is TGTGCCAGCAGCCTAACGGGACAGAGCTACGAG. It encodes CASSLTGQSYE. In full, the CDR3 reads CASSLTGQSYEQYF. The chain carries TRBV14 and TRBJ2-7; 7 positions match TRBD1. The missing CDR3 end, 3 residues past where the read stops, is filled in from the germline J gene. The J segment lost 3 bases and the V segment lost 4 bases, leaving 6 bases of the junction unmatched. The CDR3 contains 14 residues. Germline V gene sequence: CDR1 SGHDN, CDR2 FVKESK.

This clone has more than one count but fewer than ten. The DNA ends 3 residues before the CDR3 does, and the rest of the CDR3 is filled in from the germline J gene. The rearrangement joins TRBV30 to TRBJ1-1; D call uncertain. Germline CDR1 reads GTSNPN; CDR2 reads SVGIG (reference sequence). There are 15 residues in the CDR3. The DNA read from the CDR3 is TGTGCCTGCCCCGGACTAGCGGGAGGTTGGGAGACA. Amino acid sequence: CACPGLAGGWET. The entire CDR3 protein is CACPGLAGGWETAFF.

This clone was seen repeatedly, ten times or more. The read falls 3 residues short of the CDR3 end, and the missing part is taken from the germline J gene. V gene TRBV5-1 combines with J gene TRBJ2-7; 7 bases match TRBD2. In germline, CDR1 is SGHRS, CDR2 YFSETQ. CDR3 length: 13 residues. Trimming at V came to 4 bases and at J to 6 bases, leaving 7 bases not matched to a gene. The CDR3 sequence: CASSGDYLTEQYF. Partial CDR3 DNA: TGCGCCAGCAGCGGGGACTATTTAACCGAG.